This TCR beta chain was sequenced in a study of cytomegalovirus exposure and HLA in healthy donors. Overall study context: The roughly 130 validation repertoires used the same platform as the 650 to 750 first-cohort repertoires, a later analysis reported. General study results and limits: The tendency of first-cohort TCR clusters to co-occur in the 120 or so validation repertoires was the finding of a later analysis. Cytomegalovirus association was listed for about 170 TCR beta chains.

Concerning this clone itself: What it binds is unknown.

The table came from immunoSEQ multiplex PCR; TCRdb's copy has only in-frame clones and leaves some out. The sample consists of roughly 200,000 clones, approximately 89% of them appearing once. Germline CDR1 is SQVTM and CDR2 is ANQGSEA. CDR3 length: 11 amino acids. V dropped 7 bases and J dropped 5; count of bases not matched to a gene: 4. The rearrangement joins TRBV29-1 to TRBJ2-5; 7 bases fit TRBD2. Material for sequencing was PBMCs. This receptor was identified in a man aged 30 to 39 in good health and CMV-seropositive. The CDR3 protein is CSGGGPETQYF. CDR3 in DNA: TGCAGCGGGGGGGGACCCGAGACCCAGTACTTC.